Shown below are 9 T cell receptor beta chains from a single sample sequenced in a study of CD8+CD57+ T cells in acquired aplastic anemia. Patients chosen for sequencing had CD8+CD57+ cells that had expanded, as shown by flow cytometry. Genomic DNA was employed as the template in profiling TCR beta VDJ and CDR3. TCRdb ran MiXCR on the reads and lists one entry per CDR3 protein. The sample lists about 470,000 distinct CDR3 sequences; roughly 34% were seen once. The material sequenced was sorted CD4+, CD8+, or CD8+CD57+ T cells (not recorded which) from PBMCs. These receptors originate from a human donor with aplastic anemia.

The chain uses TRBV9 and TRBJ2-1; the match to TRBD1 covers 7 bases. Germline V gene lookup returns CDR1 SGDLS and CDR2 YYNGEE. The CDR3 sequence is 12 residues long. V shed 9 bases, J shed 6 bases, and the junction held 6 bases outside the gene matches. The CDR3: CATKGTVNEQFF. The CDR3 nucleotides read TGTGCCACCAAAGGGACAGTCAATGAGCAGTTCTTC.

The chain combines TRBV6-1 with TRBJ1-5; D might be TRBD1 (5 bases). V gave up 5 bases and J gave up 7 bases, with 18 bases separating them. Germline-derived CDR1 and CDR2 are MNHNS and SASEGT. The CDR3 extends over 15 amino acids. In DNA form, the CDR3 reads TGTGCCAGCAGTAAAGGCGCCCGCAGGGACCAGCCCCAGCATTTT. As protein: CASSKGARRDQPQHF.

With respect to this clonotype: Compared with germline, one end of the junction differs, possibly owing to a read error. The chain carries TRBV7-9 and TRBJ1-1; no definite D call. Germline V CDR1 and CDR2: SEHNR, FQNEAQ (reference sequence). The CDR3 totals 12 residues. The CDR3, as DNA: TGTGCCAGCAGCTTAGCAGACACTGGAGCTTTCTTT. Its translation is CASSLADTGAFF. Complete variable domain (other parts from reference TRBV7-9 and TRBJ1-1): DTGVSQNPRHKITKRGQNVTFRCDPISEHNRLYWYRQTLGQGPEFLTYFQNEAQLEKSRLLSDRFSAERPKGSFSTLEIQRTEQGDSAMYLCASSLADTGAFFGQGTRLTVV.

This clonotype has just one count. The rearrangement joins TRBV20-1 to TRBJ2-3; 10 bases align to TRBD2. Germline V gives CDR1 DFQATT, CDR2 SNEGSKA (reference sequence). The trim removed 3 bases at V and 6 bases at J, leaving 9 bases unmatched. The CDR3 sequence is 15 residues long. CDR3 DNA: TGCAGTGCTAGCAAAGCGGGGGGGCCTTTTGATACGCAGTATTTT. Its translation: CSASKAGGPFDTQYF.

This clonotype was recorded many times. The V and J genes are TRBV29-1 and TRBJ2-7; 12 bases fit TRBD2. This CDR3 spans 16 amino acids. Unmatched junction bases numbered 6, after V lost 3 bases and J lost 0 bases. The V gene's germline CDR1 is SQVTM and CDR2 ANQGSEA. The CDR3 region is CSVDGLAGGSSYEQYF. DNA for the CDR3: TGCAGCGTTGACGGGCTAGCGGGGGGGTCCTCCTACGAGCAGTACTTC.

This clonotype turned up a few times. The chain links TRBV7-6 to TRBJ2-7; D is unclear. Germline values: CDR1 SGHVS, CDR2 FNYEAQ. V was pared by 5 bases and J by 5 bases, with 10 bases between. CDR3 size: 12 residues. CDR3 DNA sequence: TGTGCCAGCAGCCCTGACGAGGACGAGCAGTACTTC. This codes for CASSPDEDEQYF.

In its sample, this clonotype was seen many times. This chain joins TRBV2 and TRBJ1-2; D perhaps matches TRBD1 (5 bases). This CDR3 comprises 13 residues. CDR1 is SNHLY and CDR2 is FYNNEI in the germline V gene. The V end lost 1 base, the J end lost 5 bases, and 8 bases lay between the germline ends. CDR3 DNA: TGTGCCAGCAGTGAAGGGGGCTGGTATGGCTACACCTTC. Encoded protein: CASSEGGWYGYTF. The full variable domain, with the rest looked up from reference TRBV2 and TRBJ1-2, is EPEVTQTPSHQVTQMGQEVILRCVPISNHLYFYWYRQILGQKVEFLVSFYNNEISEKSEIFDDQFSVERPDGSNFTLKIRSTKLEDSAMYFCASSEGGWYGYTFGSGTRLTVV.

The CDR3 reads CASSEVARANYGYTF. Here the CDR3 DNA reads TGTGCCAGCAGTGAAGTCGCTCGGGCTAACTATGGCTACACCTTC. The chain is built from TRBV6-1 and TRBJ1-2; D is ambiguous. The CDR3 spans 15 residues. Germline-derived CDR1 and CDR2 are MNHNS and SASEGT. The germline V and J ends were trimmed by 1 base and 0 bases, with 9 bases remaining between them.

This clonotype was seen only a few times. The chain has TRBV30 and TRBJ1-2; D is unclear. The V gene's germline CDR1 is GTSNPN and CDR2 SVGIG (reference sequence). Trimming removed 0 bases from V and 6 bases from J, with 14 bases in between. The CDR3 extends over 14 amino acids. The CDR3 sequence: CAWSVGIGSHGYTF. The CDR3 region has the DNA TGTGCCTGGAGTGTAGGAATAGGGTCCCATGGCTACACCTTC.